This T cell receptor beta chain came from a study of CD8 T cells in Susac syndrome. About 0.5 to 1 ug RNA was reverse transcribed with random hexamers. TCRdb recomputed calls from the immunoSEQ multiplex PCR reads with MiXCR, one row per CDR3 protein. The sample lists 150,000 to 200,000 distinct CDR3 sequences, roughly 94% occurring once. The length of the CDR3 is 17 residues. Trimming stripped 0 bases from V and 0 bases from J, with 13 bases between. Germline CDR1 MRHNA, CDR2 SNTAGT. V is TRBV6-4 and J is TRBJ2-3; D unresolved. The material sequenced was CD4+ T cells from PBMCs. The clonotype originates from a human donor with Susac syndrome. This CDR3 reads CASSDSKGTASTDTQYF. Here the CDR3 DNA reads TGTGCCAGCAGTGACTCGAAGGGCACCGCTAGCACAGATACGCAGTATTTT.